The present TCR beta chain was sequenced within a study of Graves' ophthalmopathy and Graves' hyperthyroidism (dated by TCRdb to 2017 to 2018). Looking at the study overall: Stable hyperthyroidism was defined as no progression to ophthalmopathy within 18 months of follow-up. TCR beta repertoire signatures were used to distinguish Graves' ophthalmopathy from Graves' hyperthyroidism and to predict progression to ophthalmopathy. In total, around 130 blood samples were TCR-sequenced: 40 to 45 ophthalmopathy, some 75 hyperthyroidism and about 17 hyperthyroidism-to-ophthalmopathy patients. To explore V-J signatures that separate ophthalmopathy from hyperthyroidism, a discovery set of about a hundred patients was enrolled, consisting of approximately 45 with ophthalmopathy and some 56 with stable hyperthyroidism. An independent validation cohort was composed of some 19 hyperthyroidism patients and some 16 patients who later progressed from hyperthyroidism to ophthalmopathy. T-cell repertoires of thyroid tissue and blood were compared in more than five hyperthyroidism patients. Following sampling, methimazole starting at 30 mg daily was administered to hyperthyroidism patients, and high-dose intravenous methylprednisolone was administered to ophthalmopathy patients. Results the study describes overall, beyond this receptor: Sample size was not predetermined statistically, and investigators were not blinded to group allocation. Ophthalmopathy was separated from stable hyperthyroidism by the 13-signature model with around 89% sensitivity and about 81% specificity in cross-validation and with 80%/75% in the test set. Most expanded thyroid clonotypes with frequency above 0.001 were also detected in blood, suggesting blood repertoires may reflect the thyroid immune response. In validation, the model predicted ophthalmopathy progression with more than 70% sensitivity and about 73% specificity; around twelve predicted patients were CT-confirmed with GO in a median of around 6 months.

For repertoire sequencing, TCR beta CDR3 regions were amplified from RNA transcripts. The first round was an RT-PCR using HTBI primers with the Qiagen OneStep RT-PCR kit, and this first round was followed by a second-round multiplex PCR, then size selection and purification. Libraries were sequenced on an Illumina HiSeq2000 using paired-end 100 bp reads. The authors' pipeline ran thus. SOAPnuke was used to process the reads, removing any read that contained adapters or uncalled bases, had a mean Phred below 15, or lacked an exact match to the constant primer or identifier. COPE v1.2.5 was used to merge high-quality paired reads. Each unique nucleotide sequence was defined as a clonotype, and clonotypes were aligned to IMGT TRB V, D and J references with MiTCR v1.1. The analysis was limited to V-J combinations with a frequency above 0.0001, which together covered 98% to 99.2% of repertoires. For each V-J combination, a TCR clonal expansion and chaos score was defined as F50 clonal expansion divided by the chaos observed in the TCRdist matrix. Features were reduced by Welch's t-statistics and random forest to over ten V-J combinations, which fed a naive Bayes classifier. The Morisita-Horn index was used to measure how similar the thyroid and blood repertoires were. TCRdb redid the processing of the public reads, applying fastp at Q25 and MiXCR, and retained in-frame beta chains. For every CDR3 protein sequence, its rows merge into one entry that carries the most common genes and DNA. The V and J calls follow TCRdb's processing rather than the paper's. The sample includes around 1,000,000 distinct CDR3 sequences, with about 38% observed a single time. The ten largest clones take up approximately 10% of the sample.

Many counts were recorded for this clonotype. The antigen this receptor binds is unknown. No quality values exist for individual bases; no much larger clone is one base distant. V lost 5 bases and J lost 4 bases, and the count of bases not matched to a germline gene is 8. From the cysteine up to the phenylalanine, the CDR3 has a length of 14 residues. The read is trimmed to its CDR3 DNA, 42 bases read in frame from base 1. Reading the germline V gene (reference sequence) gives CDR1 SEHNR and CDR2 FQNEAQ. Hyperthyroidism patients were newly diagnosed, with disease duration under 2 months, and aged 18 to 65 years. Patients with other autoimmune diseases, uncontrolled infections, pregnancy or lactation were excluded from the study. Clinical symptoms, serum thyroxine, TRAb, thyroid ultrasound and orbital computed tomography were used for diagnosis. Total RNA was extracted using Trizol reagent, and RNA quality was checked on an Agilent 2100 Bioanalyzer.

This clonotype was sampled from an adult man with Graves' hyperthyroidism. The sequenced sample consisted of peripheral blood or thyroid tissue (not recorded which). The rearranged segments are TRBV7-9 and TRBJ2-7, and 7 junctional nucleotides match TRBD1. The CDR3 protein is CASSQVLQGYEQYF. The nucleotide sequence reads as follows: TGTGCCAGCAGCCAAGTGTTACAGGGGTACGAGCAGTACTTC.